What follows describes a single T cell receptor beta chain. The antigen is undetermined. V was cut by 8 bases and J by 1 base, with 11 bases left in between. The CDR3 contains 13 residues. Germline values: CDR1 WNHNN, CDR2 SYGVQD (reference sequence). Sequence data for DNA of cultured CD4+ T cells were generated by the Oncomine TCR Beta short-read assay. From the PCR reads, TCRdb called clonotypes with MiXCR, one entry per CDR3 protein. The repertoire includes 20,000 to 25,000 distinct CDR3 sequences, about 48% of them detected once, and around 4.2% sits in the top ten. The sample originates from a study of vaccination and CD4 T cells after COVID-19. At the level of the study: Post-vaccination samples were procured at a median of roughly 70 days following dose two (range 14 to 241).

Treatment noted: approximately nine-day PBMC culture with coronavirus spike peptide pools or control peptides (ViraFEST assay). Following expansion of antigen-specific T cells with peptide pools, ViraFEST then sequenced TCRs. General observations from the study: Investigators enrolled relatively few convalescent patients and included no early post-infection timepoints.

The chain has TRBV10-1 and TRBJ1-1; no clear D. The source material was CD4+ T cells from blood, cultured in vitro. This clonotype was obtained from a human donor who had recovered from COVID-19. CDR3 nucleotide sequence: TGCGCCAGCGGGGAGGATAGGAACACTGAAGCTTTCTTT. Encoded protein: CASGEDRNTEAFF.